The rows below give T cell receptor beta chains drawn from one sample of a study of cytomegalovirus exposure and HLA in healthy donors. Some clones are missing from TCRdb's copy, which holds only in-frame ones; the method was immunoSEQ multiplex PCR. The table records around 140,000 clones, approximately 87% of them present only once. Sequences were obtained from PBMCs. Every receptor here comes from a middle-aged man in good health and CMV-seronegative. Both conserved end residues are part of each CDR3.

>TRBJ2-7|TRBV28|14
CASSLIDRSYEQYF
>TRBJ2-5|TRBV27|15
CASSLSDRVAETQYF
>TRBJ1-1|TRBV6-1|12
CASSRDRGKAFF
>TRBJ1-5|TRBV7-9|15
CASSPAGVGNQPQHF
>TRBJ2-1|TRBV10-3|15
CAIRPRASAYNEQFF
>TRBJ2-7|TRBV28|13
CASSPTGLYEQYF
>TRBJ1-2|TRBV4-1|14
CASSQDRGNYGYTF
>TRBJ1-1|TRBV7-9|14
CASSTGVGDTEAFF
>TRBJ2-7|TRBV6-6|14
CASRTGQGAGEQYF
>TRBJ2-7|TRBV27|14
CASRRIAGGYEQYF
>TRBJ2-7|TRBV28|13
CASSTGVSYEQYF
>TRBJ1-1|TRBV15|14
CATSRGGRDTEAFF
>TRBJ2-4|TRBV27|14
CASRGLAGTSIQYF
>TRBJ2-7|TRBV6-5|15
CASSRQTTASYEQYF
>TRBJ2-7|TRBV5-4|14
CASSPWDRGLEQYF
>TRBJ2-2|TRBV7-3|16
CASSRVSGIGTGELFF
>TRBJ2-5|TRBV7-8|15
CASSFGAGGRETQYF
>TRBJ2-5|TRBV18|18
CASSPGLAGFSYQETQYF
>TRBJ2-3|TRBV5-1|16
CASSLGGLAGTDTQYF
>TRBJ1-3|TRBV5-5|15
CASRSWGGGGNTIYF
>TRBJ1-2|TRBV7-9|15
CASSLVQGLTYGYTF
>TRBJ2-1|TRBV27|15
CASSSGTSGYNEQFF
>TRBJ2-2|TRBV27|21
CASRYTLDNGQGAFNTGELFF
>TRBJ2-5|TRBV18|13
CASSPRQGETQYF
>TRBJ1-3|TRBV10-3|14
CAISEPQAGNTIYF
>TRBJ1-2|TRBV14|14
CASSHSVRGRGYTF
>TRBJ1-4|TRBV7-9|15
CASSPLREGNEKLFF
>TRBJ2-1|TRBV29-1|15
CSVEGGRNSYNEQFF
>TRBJ1-2|TRBV19|15
CASSPDRVGGYGYTF
>TRBJ2-5|TRBV29-1|12
CSARTGEETQYF
>TRBJ1-2|TRBV6-6|15
CASSYSRGTSYGYTF
>TRBJ2-7|TRBV28|14
CASSSRTGTYEQYF
>TRBJ2-2|TRBV5-4|18
CASSSPYRAGRGTGELFF
>NA|TRBV4-1|13
CASSQGSYYEQYF
>TRBJ1-1|TRBV9|13
CASSVELGPEAFF